This T cell receptor (beta chain) was profiled in a study of shared clonotypes between healthy human individuals. Looking at the study overall: Used for every donor were three CD4 naive, three CD4 memory, two CD8 naive and one CD8 memory plate. Study findings and constraints: An expected dependence of interdonor clonotype sharing on sequencing depth was noted.

CDR1 is SGHAT and CDR2 is FQNNGV in the germline V gene. The CDR3 totals 13 residues. The V end was cut by 5 bases, the J end by 0 bases, with 7 bases between. Details on this clone: Its antigen is not identified.

Healthy HIV-negative adults with no recent acute infections or vaccinations were recruited as donors. Using immunoSEQ multiplex PCR, the repertoire was profiled, and TCRdb retains in-frame clones only, with some absent. The table has 800,000 to 1,200,000 clones, approximately 78% seen once. Sequencing was carried out using memory CD4+ T cells from PBMCs. Described subset: CD45RA-negative fraction. The chain couples TRBV11-2 to TRBJ2-5; D might be TRBD2 (5 bases). The TCR comes from a man aged 18 to 29 in good health. Some clones in this sample may be carry-over from other donors' samples. The CDR3 DNA is TGTGCCAGCAGCCCCGGGAACCAAGAGACCCAGTACTTC. The encoded protein is CASSPGNQETQYF.